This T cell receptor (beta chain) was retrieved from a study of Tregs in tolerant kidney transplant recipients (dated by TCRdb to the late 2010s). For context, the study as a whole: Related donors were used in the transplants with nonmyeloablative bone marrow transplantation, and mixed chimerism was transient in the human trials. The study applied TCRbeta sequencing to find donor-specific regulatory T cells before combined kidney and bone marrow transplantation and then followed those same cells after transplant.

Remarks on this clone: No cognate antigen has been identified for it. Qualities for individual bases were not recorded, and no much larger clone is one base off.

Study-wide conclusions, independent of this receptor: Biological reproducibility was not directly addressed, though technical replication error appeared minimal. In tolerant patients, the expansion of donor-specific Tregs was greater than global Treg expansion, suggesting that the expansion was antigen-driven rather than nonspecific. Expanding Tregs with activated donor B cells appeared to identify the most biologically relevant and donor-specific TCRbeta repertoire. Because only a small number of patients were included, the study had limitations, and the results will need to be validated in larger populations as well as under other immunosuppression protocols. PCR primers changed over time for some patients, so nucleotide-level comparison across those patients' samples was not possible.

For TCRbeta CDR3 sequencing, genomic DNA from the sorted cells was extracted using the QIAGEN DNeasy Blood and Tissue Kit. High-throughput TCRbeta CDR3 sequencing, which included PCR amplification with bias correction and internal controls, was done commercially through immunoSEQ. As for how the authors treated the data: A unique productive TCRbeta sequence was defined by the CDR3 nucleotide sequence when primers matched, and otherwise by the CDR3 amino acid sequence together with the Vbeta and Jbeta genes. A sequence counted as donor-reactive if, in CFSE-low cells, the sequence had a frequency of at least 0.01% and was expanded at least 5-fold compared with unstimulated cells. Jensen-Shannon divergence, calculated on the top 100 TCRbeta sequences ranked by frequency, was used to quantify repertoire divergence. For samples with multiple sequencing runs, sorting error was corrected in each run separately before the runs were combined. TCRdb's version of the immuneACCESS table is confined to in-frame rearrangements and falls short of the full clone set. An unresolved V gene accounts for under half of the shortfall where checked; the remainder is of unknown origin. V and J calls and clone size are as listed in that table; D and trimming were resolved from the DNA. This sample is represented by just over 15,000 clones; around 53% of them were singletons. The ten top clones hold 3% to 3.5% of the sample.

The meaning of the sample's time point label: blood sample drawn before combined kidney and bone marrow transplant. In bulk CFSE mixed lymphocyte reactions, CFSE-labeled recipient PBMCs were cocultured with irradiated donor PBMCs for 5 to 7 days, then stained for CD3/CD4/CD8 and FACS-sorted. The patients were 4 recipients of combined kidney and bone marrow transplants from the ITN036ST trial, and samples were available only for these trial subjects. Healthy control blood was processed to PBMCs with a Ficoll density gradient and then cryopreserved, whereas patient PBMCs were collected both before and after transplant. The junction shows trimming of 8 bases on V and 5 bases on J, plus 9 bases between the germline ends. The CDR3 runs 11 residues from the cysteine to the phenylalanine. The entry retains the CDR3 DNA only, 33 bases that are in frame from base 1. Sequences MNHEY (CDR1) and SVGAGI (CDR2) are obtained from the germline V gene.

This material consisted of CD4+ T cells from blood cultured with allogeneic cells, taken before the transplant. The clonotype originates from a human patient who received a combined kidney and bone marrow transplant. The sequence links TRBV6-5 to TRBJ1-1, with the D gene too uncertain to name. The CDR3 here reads CASGGLTEAFF. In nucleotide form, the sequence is TGTGCCAGCGGAGGACTAACTGAAGCTTTCTTT.